This T cell receptor beta chain came from a study of graft-versus-host responses after intestinal transplantation. The assay was immunoSEQ multiplex PCR, and TCRdb's table has in-frame clones only and misses some. The table shows about 5,700 clones, with 69% occurring only once. CDR1 is SGDLS and CDR2 is YYNGEE in the germline V gene. The CDR3 totals 15 residues. V was clipped by 1 base and J by 0 bases, with 9 bases between them. Graft specimens yielded both intraepithelial and lamina propria lymphocytes. Sequences were derived from ileum tissue, sampled around 300 days after intestinal transplant. The rearrangement uses TRBV9 and TRBJ2-3; D not certain. The sequence was obtained from a human patient who received an intestinal transplant, so some T cells may come from the graft donor. CDR3 bases: TGTGCCAGCAGCGTATGGGGTCCTAGCACAGATACGCAGTATTTT. Its translation is CASSVWGPSTDTQYF.